These T cell receptor beta chains were read from a single sample in a study of metastatic and nonmetastatic thyroid tumors. TCRdb reanalyzed the PCR reads with MiXCR. The table includes about 38,000 clones, under 30% detected once. Material: blood. All receptors derive from a male donor with papillary thyroid cancer or a benign thyroid nodule (not recorded which). Some clones in this sample may be carry-over from other donors' samples. Both conserved end residues are part of each CDR3. Some rows mark clone size as missing; the rest say once, few, many or name a class of expanded clone.

v_call	j_call	clone_size	cdr3_aa
TRBV11-1	TRBJ2-7	-	CASSLVVGTSGYEQYF
TRBV6-1	TRBJ2-2	-	CASRTGSVGELFF
TRBV18	TRBJ1-3	many	CASSPGNNGNTIYF
TRBV24-1	TRBJ2-1	-	CATSDSMGISYNEQFF
TRBV30	TRBJ1-5	many	CAWSVRGNSNQPQHF
TRBV2	TRBJ1-2	-	CATNRDSRTYYGYTF
TRBV15	TRBJ1-2	few	CATSHEGGRGYGYTF
TRBV2	TRBJ1-2	few	CASTGTGHYGYTF
TRBV6-6	TRBJ1-2	many	CASSYGVSRGINYGYTF
TRBV4-1	TRBJ1-2	-	CASSHGLADYGYTF
TRBV30	TRBJ2-7	many	CAWSVDLSVSEQYF
TRBV27	TRBJ2-3	few	CASSLSGTGLSVADTQYF
TRBV2	TRBJ2-3	few	CVSGLSGSGTDTQYF
TRBV18	TRBJ2-1	-	CATHGLTSYNEQFF
TRBV28	TRBJ2-2	few	CASSFPLAGSTGELFF
TRBV10-1	TRBJ2-7	many	CASSELAGVSSYEQYF
TRBV2	TRBJ1-1	-	CASSIGQGTTFF
TRBV2	TRBJ2-1	-	CASCRDRERSNEQFF
TRBV11-2	TRBJ2-7	few	CASSRSAGGYEQYF
TRBV30	TRBJ1-1	many	CAWSALNTEAFF
TRBV11-2	TRBJ2-7	-	CASSSGLYEQYF
TRBV12-3/TRBV12-4	TRBJ2-2	medium-sized	CASRPRTSGTGELFF
TRBV2	TRBJ2-2	few	CASLGEILTGELFF
TRBV29-1	TRBJ2-7	many	CSVTDSPKEQYF
TRBV9	TRBJ1-4	-	CASSSLTGFNEKLFF
TRBV20-1	TRBJ2-5	-	CSIAAQETQYF
TRBV15	TRBJ2-7	few	CATSRYRDTTSYEQYF
TRBV20-1	TRBJ2-7	-	CSADATRDYEQYF
TRBV20-1	TRBJ2-7	-	CSARDRQQYF
TRBV3-1	TRBJ1-2	many	CASSPPKAGGTWGYTF
TRBV13	TRBJ1-1	-	CASSPKDRGSLAAFF
TRBV20-1	TRBJ2-1	few	CSAWGGGRDSYNEQFF
TRBV9	TRBJ2-7	-	CASSVDTSGSTMSYEQYF
TRBV5-5	TRBJ1-1	-	CASSVVRKEAFF
TRBV27	TRBJ2-6	many	CASRPGGTAGANVLTF
TRBV6-1	TRBJ2-7	few	CASSEGVGSSYEQYF
TRBV6-2/TRBV6-3	TRBJ2-7	few	CASSYANPGYEQYF
TRBV7-9	TRBJ2-5	-	CASSFTDSFGTQYF
TRBV6-1	TRBJ1-1	-	CASSERVLRAFF
TRBV27	TRBJ1-6	-	CASSFRSYNSPLHF
TRBV28	TRBJ1-2	few	CASSPQLNYGYTF
TRBV11-2	TRBJ2-3	few	CASSSGQGTDTQYF
TRBV5-1	TRBJ2-5	few	CASSLGTSGGETQYF